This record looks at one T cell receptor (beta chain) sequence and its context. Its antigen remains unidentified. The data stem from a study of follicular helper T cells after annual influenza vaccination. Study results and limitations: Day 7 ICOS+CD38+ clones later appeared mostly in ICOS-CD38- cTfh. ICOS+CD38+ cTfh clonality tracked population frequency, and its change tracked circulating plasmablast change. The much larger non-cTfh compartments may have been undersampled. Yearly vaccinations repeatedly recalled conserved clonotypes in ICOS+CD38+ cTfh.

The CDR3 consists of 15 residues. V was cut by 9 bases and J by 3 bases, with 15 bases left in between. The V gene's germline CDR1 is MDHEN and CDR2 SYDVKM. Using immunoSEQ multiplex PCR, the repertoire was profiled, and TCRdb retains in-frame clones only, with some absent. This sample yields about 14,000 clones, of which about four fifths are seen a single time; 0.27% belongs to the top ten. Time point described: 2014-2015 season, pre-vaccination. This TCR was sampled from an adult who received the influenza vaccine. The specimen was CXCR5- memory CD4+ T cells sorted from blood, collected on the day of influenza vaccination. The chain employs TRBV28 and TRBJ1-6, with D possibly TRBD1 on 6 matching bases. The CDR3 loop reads CASDQGLDYNSPLHF. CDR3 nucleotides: TGTGCCAGTGATCAGGGGTTGGACTATAATTCACCCCTCCACTTT.